The 22 T cell receptor beta chains in this list originate from one sample, sequenced in a study of cytomegalovirus exposure and HLA in healthy donors. The PCR made use of 60 Vbeta and 13 Jbeta primers. Here immunoSEQ multiplex PCR was the method, and the copy in TCRdb shows in-frame clones only, minus some. The data contain 120,000 or so clones, under 85% of them singletons. The sample taken for sequencing was PBMCs. The receptors originated from a man younger than 35 in good health and CMV-seropositive.

J is TRBJ2-7 and V is TRBV4-2; 11 bases are a match to TRBD2. Germline lookup yields CDR1 LGHNA and CDR2 YNFKEQ. This CDR3 is built from 16 residues. V trimming: 5 bases; J trimming: 2 bases; junction bases outside the gene matches: 8. The CDR3 here is CASSSQTSGNAYEQYF. CDR3 sequence (DNA): TGTGCCAGCAGCTCGCAGACTAGCGGGAACGCCTACGAGCAGTACTTC.

The chain uses TRBV7-9 and TRBJ2-5; TRBD2 is a possible D gene (6 bases). The J call is doubtful: the DNA matches TRBJ2-7 better. Germline V gives CDR1 SEHNR, CDR2 FQNEAQ (reference sequence). The CDR3 spans 16 residues. The CDR3 coding sequence is TGTGCCAGCAGCCTGGGGGTAGCGGACTCATCCTACGAGCAGTACTTC. It specifies CASSLGVADSSYEQYF.

Of note for this clone: Mismatch with germline at one junction end may stem from a read error. The same CDR3 can be traced to other DNA sequences in this sample. The chain is built from TRBV30 and TRBJ1-6; D is undetermined. The CDR3 extends over 13 amino acids. Germline-derived CDR1 and CDR2 are GTSNPN and SVGIG (reference sequence). The CDR3 spells CAWTRQNNSPLHF. The DNA for the CDR3 is TGCGCCTGGACCCGACAAAATAATTCACCCCTCCACTTT.

This clone was seen once. The chain uses TRBV18 and TRBJ2-2; D is unresolved. The CDR3 contains 13 residues. Trimming cost V 8 bases and J 6 bases, with 13 bases left between them. Germline V gene sequence: CDR1 KGHSH, CDR2 LQKENI. DNA for the CDR3: TGTGCCAGCCCACAGAGTTCGGCCGGGGAGCTGTTTTTT. Translated, it gives CASPQSSAGELFF.

V and J are TRBV7-6 and TRBJ2-2; 8 nucleotides align to TRBD1. The germline CDR1 and CDR2 sequences are SGHVS and FNYEAQ. Trimming at V came to 6 bases and at J to 1 base, leaving 1 base not matched to a gene. The CDR3 is 14 amino acids. For the CDR3, the DNA is TGTGCCAGCAGGGGGACAGGGAACACCGGGGAGCTGTTTTTT. Its translation: CASRGTGNTGELFF.

This rearrangement joins TRBV13 to TRBJ1-3; D remains ambiguous. Germline V CDR1 and CDR2: PRHDT, FYEKMQ (reference sequence). Trimming stripped 4 bases from V and 7 bases from J, with 8 bases between. This CDR3 contains 12 residues. CDR3 nucleotides: TGTGCCAGCAGCTATCACGGGAACACCATATATTTT. This translates into CASSYHGNTIYF. Full variable domain (missing parts from reference TRBV13 and TRBJ1-3): AAGVIQSPRHLIKEKRETATLKCYPIPRHDTVYWYQQGPGQDPQFLISFYEKMQSDKGSIPDRFSAQQFSDYHSELNMSSLELGDSALYFCASSYHGNTIYFGEGSWLTVV.

This clone was picked up one time. The chain recombines TRBV27 with TRBJ2-2; D call uncertain. Trimming stripped 4 bases from V and 2 bases from J, with 17 bases between. Germline assignment: CDR1 MNHEY and CDR2 SMNVEV (reference sequence). The CDR3 loop spans 17 amino acids. CDR3 DNA sequence: TGTGCCAGCAGTTCCTCCCCTTGGAGATTAAACACCGGGGAGCTGTTTTTT. Its translation is CASSSSPWRLNTGELFF.

J is TRBJ2-7 and V is TRBV28, with 7 bases aligning to TRBD1. Germline CDR1 reads MDHEN; CDR2 reads SYDVKM. The CDR3 has 12 residues. J was trimmed by 1 base and V by 7 bases; bases with no gene match: 1. The DNA of the CDR3 is TGTGCCAGCACGGGACAGTCCTACGAGCAGTACTTC. Translation gives CASTGQSYEQYF. Together with reference TRBV28 and TRBJ2-7, the CDR3 gives the full variable domain: DVKVTQSSRYLVKRTGEKVFLECVQDMDHENMFWYRQDPGLGLRLIYFSYDVKMKEKGDIPEGYSVSREKKERFSLILESASTNQTSMYLCASTGQSYEQYFGPGTRLTVT.

The V and J genes are TRBV9 and TRBJ1-4; D is unresolved. The CDR3 contains 15 residues. The V gene's germline CDR1 is SGDLS and CDR2 YYNGEE. Trimming removed 0 bases from V and 0 bases from J, with 6 bases in between. CDR3 sequence reads: CASSVGQSTNEKLFF. Here the CDR3 DNA reads TGTGCCAGCAGCGTAGGGCAGTCAACTAATGAAAAACTGTTTTTT.

The rearrangement links TRBV18 to TRBJ1-1; weak D call: TRBD1 (5 bases). The V gene's germline CDR1 is KGHSH and CDR2 LQKENI. The V and J ends lost 1 base and 5 bases respectively, with 11 bases between them. This CDR3 has 14 residues. CDR3 coding DNA: TGTGCCAGCTCACCACGGGGGGAGGGGACTGAAGCTTTCTTT. Translation: CASSPRGEGTEAFF.

Points on this clone: The junction departs from germline at one end; a sequencing error may be responsible. The rearrangement joins TRBV7-2 to TRBJ2-6; a weak D match, TRBD1 (5 bases). This CDR3 spans 17 amino acids. Germline-derived CDR1 and CDR2 are SGHTA and FQGNSA. This CDR3 reads CASSLETRGSGANGLTF. DNA of the CDR3: TGTGCCAGCAGCCTAGAGACAAGGGGATCTGGGGCCAACGGCCTGACTTTC.

The chain uses TRBV6-5 and TRBJ2-1, with a weak D call TRBD2 (6 bases). Germline assignment: CDR1 MNHEY and CDR2 SVGAGI. V gave up 4 bases and J gave up 9 bases, with 19 bases separating them. This CDR3 spans 15 amino acids. CDR3 amino acids: CASSSRDSTSGEQFF. The CDR3 region has the DNA TGTGCCAGCAGTTCCCGGGACTCGACCTCCGGTGAGCAGTTCTTC.

This chain uses TRBV27 with TRBJ1-1, with D perhaps matching TRBD1 (6 bases). The CDR3 spans 17 residues. V was trimmed by 7 bases and J by 4 bases, leaving 25 bases between them. Germline CDR1 and CDR2: MNHEY and SMNVEV (reference sequence). In DNA, the CDR3 is TGTGCCAGCAACGCGGGCGCCGGGGGGGGCGGGGGCACTGAAGCTTTCTTT. This sequence encodes CASNAGAGGGGGTEAFF.

A few counts support this clone. The chain joins TRBV5-1 to TRBJ1-1, with D perhaps matching TRBD1 (5 bases). In germline, CDR1 is SGHRS, CDR2 YFSETQ. V shed 2 bases and J shed 3 bases, with 11 bases lying between them. This CDR3 spans 14 amino acids. CDR3 bases: TGCGCCAGCAGCTTCAGGGTCTCGGACACTGAAGCTTTCTTT. Translating it yields CASSFRVSDTEAFF.

J is TRBJ1-2 and V is TRBV18; the D gene is possibly TRBD1 (5 bases). This CDR3 has 15 amino acids. Germline CDR1 KGHSH, CDR2 LQKENI. V was clipped by 4 bases and J by 2 bases, with 14 bases between them. The CDR3 here is CASSQDSRLNYGYTF. The CDR3 DNA reads as TGTGCCAGCTCACAAGACAGCCGACTGAACTATGGCTACACCTTC.

This clone occurred a few times. J is TRBJ1-2 and V is TRBV7-3; the match to TRBD1 covers 8 bases. Germline V gene data show CDR1 as SGHTA and CDR2 as FQGTGA. After removal of 1 base from V and 12 bases from J, the junction contained 7 bases not matched to a gene. The CDR3 length is 13 residues. CDR3 sequence: CASSLNVDRDHTF. CDR3 bases: TGTGCCAGCAGCTTAAATGTGGACAGGGACCACACCTTC.

The chain employs TRBV18 and TRBJ1-2, with D possibly matching TRBD1 (5 bases). The CDR3 runs to 14 residues. Germline CDR1 reads KGHSH; CDR2 reads LQKENI. Trimming cost V 4 bases and J 2 bases, with 11 bases left between them. The CDR3: CASSQAAGNYGYTF. CDR3 nucleotide sequence: TGTGCCAGCTCACAGGCGGCAGGGAACTATGGCTACACCTTC.

The chain combines TRBV5-1 with TRBJ1-2; TRBD1 aligns across 9 bases. Germline CDR1 and CDR2: SGHRS and YFSETQ. The CDR3 has 17 amino acids. V gave up 4 bases and J gave up 5 bases; unmatched junction bases: 15. The CDR3 DNA reads as TGCGCCAGCAGCGCGAACCCGGGACAGGGAGGTGAATATGGCTACACCTTC. This codes for CASSANPGQGGEYGYTF. Together with reference TRBV5-1 and TRBJ1-2, the CDR3 gives the full variable domain: KAGVTQTPRYLIKTRGQQVTLSCSPISGHRSVSWYQQTPGQGLQFLFEYFSETQRNKGNFPGRFSGRQFSNSRSEMNVSTLELGDSALYLCASSANPGQGGEYGYTFGSGTRLTVV.

V gene TRBV4-1 combines with J gene TRBJ2-7, with D perhaps matching TRBD1 (6 bases). The germline V and J ends were trimmed by 2 bases and 1 base, with 6 bases remaining between them. CDR1 and CDR2 (germline): MGHRA, YSYEKL. This CDR3 has 13 amino acids. The CDR3 protein is CASSQQGSYEQYF. In nucleotides, the CDR3 is TGCGCCAGCAGCCAACAGGGGTCCTACGAGCAGTACTTC.

V is TRBV30 and J is TRBJ1-1, with 8 bases identical to TRBD1. The J segment lost 4 bases and the V segment lost 4 bases, leaving 8 bases of the junction unmatched. Germline V CDR1 and CDR2: GTSNPN, SVGIG (reference sequence). CDR3 length equals 14 residues. Written as DNA, the CDR3 is TGTGCCTGGACAGGGGGCATAGCGATCACTGAAGCTTTCTTT. This sequence encodes CAWTGGIAITEAFF.

This chain joins TRBV29-1 and TRBJ2-1, with 7 bases lining up with TRBD2. The CDR3 runs 12 residues. The germline CDR1 and CDR2 sequences are SQVTM and ANQGSEA. V shed 2 bases and J 7 bases; nucleotides not matched to a gene: 2. Here the CDR3 reads CSVEWGGNEQFF. The CDR3 DNA reads as TGCAGCGTTGAATGGGGAGGGAATGAGCAGTTCTTC.

The chain joins TRBV6-6 to TRBJ1-1; D is unresolved. The ends were cut back, 0 bases at V and 3 bases at J, with 11 bases in the middle. This CDR3 has 15 residues. The germline V gene has CDR1 MNHNY and CDR2 SVGAGI (reference sequence). CDR3 protein: CASSYSPVMDTEAFF. The CDR3 bases are TGTGCCAGCAGTTACTCGCCGGTAATGGACACTGAAGCTTTCTTT.